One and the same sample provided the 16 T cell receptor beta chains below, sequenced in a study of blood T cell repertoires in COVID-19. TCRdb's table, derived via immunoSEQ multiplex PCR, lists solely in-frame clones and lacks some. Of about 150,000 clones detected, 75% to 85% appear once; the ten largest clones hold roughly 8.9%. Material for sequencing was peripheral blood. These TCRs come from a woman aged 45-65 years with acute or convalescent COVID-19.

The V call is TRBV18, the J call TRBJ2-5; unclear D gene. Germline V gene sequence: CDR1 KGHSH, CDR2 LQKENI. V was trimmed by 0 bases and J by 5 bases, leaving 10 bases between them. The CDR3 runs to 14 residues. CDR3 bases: TGTGCCAGCTCACCACCGAGTAGAGCGGAGACCCAGTACTTC. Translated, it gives CASSPPSRAETQYF.

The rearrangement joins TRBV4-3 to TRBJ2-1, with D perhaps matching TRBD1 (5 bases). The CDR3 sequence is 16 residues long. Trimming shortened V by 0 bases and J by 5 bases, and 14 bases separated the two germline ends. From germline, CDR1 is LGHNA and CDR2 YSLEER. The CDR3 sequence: CASSQDRAGNDNEQFF. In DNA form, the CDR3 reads TGCGCCAGCAGCCAAGATAGGGCAGGGAATGACAATGAGCAGTTCTTC.

In DNA, the CDR3 is TGTGCCAGCACCACCTATAGAGACACTGAAGCTTTCTTT. This codes for CASTTYRDTEAFF. The chain couples TRBV7-2 to TRBJ1-1, with D uncertain. V was trimmed by 7 bases and J by 3 bases, leaving 12 bases between them. CDR1 and CDR2 from the germline V gene are SGHTA and FQGNSA. The CDR3 runs to 13 residues.

CDR3 bases: TGTGCCAGCTCACGTGGTTCGAGTAGCGTCGCTGAAGCTTTCTTT. The encoded protein is CASSRGSSSVAEAFF. The chain links TRBV18 to TRBJ1-1, with D uncertain. Germline V CDR1 and CDR2: KGHSH, LQKENI. The CDR3 has 15 residues. Trimming left V 4 bases short and J 6 bases short, with 18 bases between.

The CDR3 region is CASQNNYGYTF. The CDR3, as DNA: TGTGCCAGCCAGAATAACTATGGCTACACCTTC. The chain has TRBV6-6 and TRBJ1-2, with D unresolved. Trimming shortened V by 8 bases and J by 1 base, and 5 bases separated the two germline ends. This CDR3 comprises 11 residues. CDR1 and CDR2 from the germline V gene are MNHNY and SVGAGI (reference sequence).

The CDR3, as DNA: TGTGCCAGCAGCAAAGTGGGACTAGCTTTATACAATGAGCAGTTCTTC. Its protein product is CASSKVGLALYNEQFF. The genes are TRBV14 and TRBJ2-1; 9 bases map to TRBD2. This CDR3 comprises 16 residues. Trimming at V came to 5 bases and at J to 4 bases, leaving 9 bases not matched to a gene. Germline CDR1 and CDR2: SGHDN and FVKESK. Combining the CDR3 with reference TRBV14 and TRBJ2-1 gives the whole variable domain EAGVTQFPSHSVIEKGQTVTLRCDPISGHDNLYWYRRVMGKEIKFLLHFVKESKQDESGMPNNRFLAERTGGTYSTLKVQPAELEDSGVYFCASSKVGLALYNEQFFGPGTRLTVL.

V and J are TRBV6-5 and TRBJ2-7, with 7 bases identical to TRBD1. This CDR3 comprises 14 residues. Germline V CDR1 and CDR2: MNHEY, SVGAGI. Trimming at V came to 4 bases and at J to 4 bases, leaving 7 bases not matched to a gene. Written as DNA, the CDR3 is TGTGCCAGCAGTTCCCGACAGGGACCTTACGAGCAGTACTTC. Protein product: CASSSRQGPYEQYF.

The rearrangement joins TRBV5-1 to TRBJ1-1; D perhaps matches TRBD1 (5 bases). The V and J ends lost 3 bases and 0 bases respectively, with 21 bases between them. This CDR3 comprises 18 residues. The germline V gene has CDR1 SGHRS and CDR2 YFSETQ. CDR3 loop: CASSSVQSSGGMNTEAFF. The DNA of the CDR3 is TGCGCCAGCAGCTCGGTACAGTCTAGCGGGGGAATGAACACTGAAGCTTTCTTT.

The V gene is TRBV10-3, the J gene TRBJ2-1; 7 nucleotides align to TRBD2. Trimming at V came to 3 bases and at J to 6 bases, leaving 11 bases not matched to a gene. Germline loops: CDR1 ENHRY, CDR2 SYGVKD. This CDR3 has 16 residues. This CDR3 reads CAISDGTKRLSNEQFF. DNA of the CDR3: TGTGCCATCAGTGATGGGACTAAGCGTCTTAGCAATGAGCAGTTCTTC.

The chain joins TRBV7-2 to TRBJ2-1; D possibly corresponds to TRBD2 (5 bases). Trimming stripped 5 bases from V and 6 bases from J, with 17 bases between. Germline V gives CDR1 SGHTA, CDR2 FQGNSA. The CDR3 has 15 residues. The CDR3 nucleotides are TGTGCCAGCAGCCTGAGCGGCAGCGGACCCAATGAGCAGTTCTTC. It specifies CASSLSGSGPNEQFF.

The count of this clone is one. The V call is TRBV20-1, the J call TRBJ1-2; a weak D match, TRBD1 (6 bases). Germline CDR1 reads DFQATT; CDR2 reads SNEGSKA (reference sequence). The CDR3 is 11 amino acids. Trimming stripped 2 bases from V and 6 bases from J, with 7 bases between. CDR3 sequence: CSARTGNGYTF. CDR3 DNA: TGCAGTGCTAGAACAGGGAATGGCTACACCTTC.

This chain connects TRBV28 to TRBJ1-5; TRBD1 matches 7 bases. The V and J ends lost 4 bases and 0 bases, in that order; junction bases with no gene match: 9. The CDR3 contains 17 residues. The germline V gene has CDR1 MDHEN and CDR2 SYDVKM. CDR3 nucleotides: TGTGCCAGCAGTTCGAGAACCGGGACAGATAGCAATCAGCCCCAGCATTTT. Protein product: CASSSRTGTDSNQPQHF.

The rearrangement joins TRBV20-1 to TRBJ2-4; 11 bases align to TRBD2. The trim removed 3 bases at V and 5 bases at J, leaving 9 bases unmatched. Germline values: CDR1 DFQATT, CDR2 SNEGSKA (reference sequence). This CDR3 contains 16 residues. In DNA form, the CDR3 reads TGCAGTGCTAGTGCGGCTAGCGGGAGGTGGGAAAACATTCAGTACTTC. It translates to CSASAASGRWENIQYF.

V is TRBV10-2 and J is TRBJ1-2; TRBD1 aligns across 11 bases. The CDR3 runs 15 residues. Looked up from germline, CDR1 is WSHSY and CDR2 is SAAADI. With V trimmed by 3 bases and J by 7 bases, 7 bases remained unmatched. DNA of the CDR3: TGCGCCAGCAGTGAACCCGGGACAGGGGGTTTTGGCTACACCTTC. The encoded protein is CASSEPGTGGFGYTF.

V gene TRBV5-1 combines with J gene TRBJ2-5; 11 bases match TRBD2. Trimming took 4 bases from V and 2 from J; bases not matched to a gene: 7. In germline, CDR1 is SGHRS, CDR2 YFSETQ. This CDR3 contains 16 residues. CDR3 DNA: TGCGCCAGCAGCCGGGGTAGCGGGGGGGTTCAAGAGACCCAGTACTTC. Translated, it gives CASSRGSGGVQETQYF.

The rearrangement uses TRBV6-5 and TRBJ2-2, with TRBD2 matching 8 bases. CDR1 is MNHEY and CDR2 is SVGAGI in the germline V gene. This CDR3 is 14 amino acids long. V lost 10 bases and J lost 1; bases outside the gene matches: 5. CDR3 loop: CATQLAENTGELFF. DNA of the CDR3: TGTGCCACACAACTAGCGGAGAACACCGGGGAGCTGTTTTTT.